This T cell receptor (beta chain) was identified during a study of monozygotic twins with inflammatory bowel disease. Study-wide results and caveats: Patients got different immunosuppressive treatments, which may have made their repertoires more variable. No one strong IBD-associated signal or clonotype was supported.

The germline V gene encodes CDR1 SGHRS and CDR2 YFSETQ. The CDR3 totals 13 residues. A note on this clonotype: Its target is not known.

Someone took a 2.5 ml blood sample from each of the donors. From whole blood, total RNA was isolated without any sorting of T cells. Reprocessing the 5' RACE reads, TCRdb reports a single entry for every CDR3 protein and omits DNA. This table lists 150,000 to 200,000 distinct CDR3 sequences. The V and J genes are TRBV5-1 and TRBJ2-1. This clonotype originated in a human donor with ulcerative colitis or Crohn's disease, or a healthy co-twin of an affected twin (not recorded which). Sequencing was done on a sample of blood. The CDR3 loop reads CASSLEANNEQFF. Supplemented by reference TRBV5-1 and TRBJ2-1, the full variable domain reads KAGVTQTPRYLIKTRGQQVTLSCSPISGHRSVSWYQQTPGQGLQFLFEYFSETQRNKGNFPGRFSGRQFSNSRSEMNVSTLELGDSALYLCASSLEANNEQFFGPGTRLTVL.